A selection of T cell receptor beta chains follows, all from one sample in a study of cytotoxic CD8 clonotypes in ibrutinib-treated CLL. Only in-frame clones appear in the TCRdb table, and some are missing; sequencing was by immunoSEQ multiplex PCR. The sample includes fewer than 200,000 clones, 84% of them seen just once. Sequenced here: PBMCs, sampled after 24 months of ibrutinib treatment. These receptors all stem from a human donor with chronic lymphocytic leukemia. Both conserved end residues are part of each CDR3. The order of the fields is J gene, clone size, CDR3 length, D gene, V gene, CDR3 protein, CDR3 DNA. D genes are given only for firm matches. The size of a clone is reported for some rows only, either as once, few or many, or as a class for expanded clones.

TRBJ2-7 few 14 TRBD1 TRBV18 CASSPGQAPYEQYF TGTGCCAGCTCACCCGGACAGGCCCCCTACGAGCAGTACTTC
TRBJ2-1 - 12 TRBD1 TRBV7-9 CASSPGQGEQFF TGTGCCAGCAGCCCCGGACAGGGTGAGCAGTTCTTC
TRBJ2-1 - 16 TRBD1 TRBV7-9 CASGTFRDRGYNEQFF TGTGCCAGCGGAACTTTCCGGGACAGGGGCTACAATGAGCAGTTCTTC
TRBJ1-2 - 13 - TRBV9 CASSRTFEGGYTF TGTGCCAGCAGTAGGACCTTTGAAGGAGGCTACACCTTC
TRBJ1-1 - 11 - TRBV19 CASIVNTEAFF TGTGCCAGTATAGTGAACACTGAAGCTTTCTTT
TRBJ2-5 - 15 TRBD1 TRBV19 CASSPRTGGLETQYF TGTGCCAGTAGTCCCCGGACAGGGGGCTTGGAGACCCAGTACTTC
TRBJ2-5 - 16 - TRBV7-2 CASSYSRAGRRETQYF TGTGCCAGCAGCTATAGTAGGGCAGGGCGACGGGAGACCCAGTACTTC
TRBJ1-2 - 15 - TRBV5-3 CARSLTPGEGLGYTF TGTGCCAGAAGCTTGACCCCAGGGGAAGGTCTTGGCTACACCTTC
TRBJ1-3 - 16 - TRBV6-6 CASSYSGGLAGNTIYF TGTGCCAGCAGTTACTCGGGGGGCCTCGCCGGAAACACCATATATTTT
TRBJ2-5 - 14 TRBD1 TRBV5-5 CASSIAGTEETQYF TGTGCCAGCAGCATAGCCGGGACAGAAGAGACCCAGTACTTC
TRBJ1-2 - 15 - TRBV4-1 CASSQPGEGGYGYTF TGCGCCAGCAGCCAACCCGGGGAGGGCGGCTATGGCTACACCTTC
TRBJ2-7 - 14 - TRBV6-6 CASTPGPFSYEQYF TGTGCCAGCACTCCTGGCCCCTTTTCCTACGAGCAGTACTTC
TRBJ1-3 - 15 TRBD1 TRBV6-1 CATAFTPDRADTIYF TGTGCCACAGCGTTCACACCCGACAGGGCGGACACCATATATTTT
TRBJ1-5 - 15 TRBD1 TRBV6-6 CASSYSGQGNQPQHF TGTGCCAGCAGTTACTCGGGACAGGGCAATCAGCCCCAGCATTTT
TRBJ2-3 - 13 - TRBV28 CASSLDSADTQYF TGTGCCAGCAGTTTGGATAGCGCTGATACGCAGTATTTT
TRBJ1-5 few 15 - TRBV7-9 CASSPPGVGNQPQHF TGTGCCAGCAGCCCACCGGGGGTGGGCAATCAGCCCCAGCATTTT
TRBJ1-1 few 13 TRBD1 TRBV19 CASQTGRNTEAFF TGTGCCAGTCAGACAGGGAGGAACACTGAAGCTTTCTTT
TRBJ2-2 - 15 TRBD2 TRBV28 CASSRGLAGDRELFF TGTGCCAGCAGCCGAGGACTAGCGGGAGACCGGGAGCTGTTTTTT
TRBJ1-1 few 16 TRBD1 TRBV14 CASSHWTGGAWTEAFF TGTGCCAGCAGCCACTGGACAGGGGGCGCGTGGACTGAAGCTTTCTTT
TRBJ2-3 - 13 TRBD2 TRBV30 CAWSSGRAGTQYF TGTGCCTGGAGTAGCGGGAGGGCCGGTACGCAGTATTTT
TRBJ1-5 - 13 - TRBV6-1 CASIREVNQPQHF TGTGCCAGCATTAGGGAGGTCAATCAGCCCCAGCATTTT
TRBJ2-3 - 13 - TRBV21-1 CASSNKGTDTQYF TGTGCCAGCAGCAATAAAGGCACAGATACGCAGTATTTT
TRBJ2-1 - 15 TRBD2 TRBV5-1 CASSLYAGGPGEQFF TGCGCCAGCAGCTTGTATGCGGGGGGGCCCGGTGAGCAGTTCTTC
TRBJ1-1 - 17 - TRBV28 CASSSPRGAGGNTEAFF TGTGCCAGCAGTTCACCCCGAGGGGCAGGAGGGAACACTGAAGCTTTCTTT
TRBJ1-6 - 17 TRBD1 TRBV9 CASSNRDRGTYNSPLHF TGTGCCAGCAGCAACCGGGACAGGGGAACCTATAATTCACCCCTCCACTTT
TRBJ2-1 few 12 - TRBV7-9 CASSLGRNEQFF TGTGCCAGCAGCTTGGGGCGAAATGAGCAGTTCTTC
TRBJ1-1 - 13 - TRBV18 CASSAMWYTEAFF TGTGCCAGCTCTGCTATGTGGTACACTGAAGCTTTCTTT
TRBJ1-5 - 15 - TRBV2 CASSQREGRNQPQHF TGTGCCAGCAGTCAGAGGGAGGGGCGCAATCAGCCCCAGCATTTT
TRBJ2-6 - 17 TRBD1 TRBV5-6 CASSTGTGSSGANVLTF TGTGCCAGCAGCACCGGGACAGGGAGCTCTGGGGCCAACGTCCTGACTTTC
TRBJ2-1 - 14 TRBD2 TRBV7-8 CASERGSSYNEQFF TGTGCCAGCGAGCGGGGAAGCTCCTACAATGAGCAGTTCTTC
TRBJ1-1 - 11 - TRBV19 CALKHSSEAFF TGTGCCCTCAAACACAGCTCTGAAGCTTTCTTT
TRBJ1-1 - 13 - TRBV18 CASSYWGGTEAFF TGTGCCAGCTCATACTGGGGAGGGACTGAAGCTTTCTTT
TRBJ2-6 - 16 - TRBV5-1 CASSLVSFSGANVLTF TGCGCCAGCAGCTTGGTCAGCTTCTCTGGGGCCAACGTCCTGACTTTC
TRBJ2-7 - 17 TRBD2 TRBV5-1 CASSLWASGSAPYEQYF TGCGCCAGCAGCTTGTGGGCTAGCGGGAGCGCGCCCTACGAGCAGTACTTC
TRBJ2-6 - 17 - TRBV7-2 CASSLRSHLSGANVLTF TGTGCCAGCAGCTTAAGAAGCCACCTTTCTGGGGCCAACGTCCTGACTTTC
TRBJ2-5 - 19 TRBD2 TRBV2 CASSEAPPGRAGGVETQYF TGTGCCAGCAGTGAAGCGCCTCCGGGGAGAGCGGGGGGCGTGGAGACCCAGTACTTC
TRBJ1-1 - 15 - TRBV28 CASSPSTPMGTEAFF TGTGCCAGCAGTCCCTCGACACCGATGGGCACTGAAGCTTTCTTT
TRBJ2-1 - 14 TRBD2 TRBV14 CASSGTSGRYEQFF TGTGCCAGCAGCGGGACTAGCGGGAGGTATGAGCAGTTCTTC
TRBJ2-7 - 13 TRBD1 TRBV27 CASSWTGGAEQYF TGTGCCAGCAGTTGGACAGGGGGAGCGGAGCAGTACTTC
TRBJ2-5 - 14 - TRBV2 CASRRRGLQETQYF TGTGCCAGCAGGAGGAGGGGCCTCCAAGAGACCCAGTACTTC
TRBJ1-2 - 13 TRBD1 TRBV6-5 CASRRIQGRGYTF TGTGCCAGCAGGCGGATACAGGGGAGAGGCTACACCTTC
TRBJ1-5 - 16 - TRBV5-1 CASSRPRQGLSQPQHF TGCGCCAGCAGCCGACCGAGGCAGGGGCTCTCTCAGCCCCAGCATTTT
TRBJ1-1 - 12 - TRBV28 CASRTGLSVGFF TGTGCCAGCAGGACAGGTCTAAGTGTGGGTTTCTTT
TRBJ1-1 - 15 - TRBV5-8 CASSPGDGRGTEAFF TGTGCCAGCAGCCCAGGGGACGGTCGGGGCACTGAAGCTTTCTTT
TRBJ2-7 - 16 - TRBV7-3 CASSLIPGPTSPEQYF TGTGCCAGCAGCCTTATACCGGGACCCACTTCCCCCGAGCAGTACTTC
TRBJ2-4 few 15 TRBD2 TRBV5-4 CASTTSGRTKNIQYF TGTGCCAGCACTACTAGCGGGAGGACCAAAAACATTCAGTACTTC
TRBJ2-3 - 15 TRBD2 TRBV4-2 CASSRSSGSEDTQYF TGTGCCAGCAGCCGATCGAGCGGGAGTGAAGATACGCAGTATTTT
TRBJ1-2 - 14 TRBD1 TRBV6-5 CASSYRETGYGYTF TGTGCCAGCAGTTACAGGGAGACAGGGTATGGCTACACCTTC
TRBJ2-1 - 14 - TRBV11-2 CASSPGTAGNEQFF TGTGCCAGCAGCCCCGGGACTGCTGGGAATGAGCAGTTCTTC
TRBJ1-1 - 15 - TRBV5-1 CASSLLSSGNTEAFF TGCGCCAGCAGCTTGCTATCCTCGGGTAACACTGAAGCTTTCTTT
TRBJ1-3 - 15 - TRBV28 CASSLITGTRNTIYF TGTGCCAGCAGTTTAATTACAGGGACGAGAAACACCATATATTTT
TRBJ2-3 - 15 - TRBV25-1 CASSEGGTGTDTQYF TGTGCCAGCAGTGAAGGCGGGACAGGCACAGATACGCAGTATTTT
TRBJ1-1 - 14 - TRBV9 CASSLSHTNTEAFF TGTGCCAGCAGCTTATCACATACGAACACTGAAGCTTTCTTT